The clone carrying this TCR beta chain was detected only once. What it binds is not known. This specimen belongs to a study of shared clonotypes between healthy human individuals. Across the whole study: Participating donors consisted of a couple of women and a few men aged 18 to 49. General study results and limits: Sampling involved blood alone; tissue repertoires likely differ. Some clonotypes were shared by all four sorted-subset donors, while others were not shared. The non-shared ones had lower generation probabilities than the shared ones. Memory subsets generally showed lower estimated richness than naive subsets.

Sequencing was performed with immunoSEQ multiplex PCR; in TCRdb, only in-frame clones are kept and a portion is missing. This sample has some 1,600,000 clones, with 98% found just once. The CDR3 runs 14 residues. Trimming cost V 3 bases and J 3 bases, with 9 bases left between them. From germline, CDR1 is LNHDA and CDR2 SQIVND (reference sequence). The chain has TRBV19 and TRBJ1-5; maybe TRBD1 (5 bases). The TCR originated in a man aged 25-45 years in good health. Sequencing input: naive CD4+ T cells sorted from blood. Subset: CD45RA+ positively selected. The CDR3 spells CASSIGQDNQPQHF. As DNA, the CDR3 is TGTGCCAGTAGTATCGGACAAGACAATCAGCCCCAGCATTTT. Together with reference TRBV19 and TRBJ1-5, the CDR3 gives the full variable domain: DGGITQSPKYLFRKEGQNVTLSCEQNLNHDAMYWYRQDPGQGLRLIYYSQIVNDFQKGDIAEGYSVSREKKESFPLTVTSAQKNPTAFYLCASSIGQDNQPQHFGDGTRLSIL.